These 18 T cell receptor beta chains originate from one sample sequenced in a study of blood T cell repertoires in COVID-19. The assay was immunoSEQ multiplex PCR, and TCRdb's table has in-frame clones only and misses some. This sample has 270,000 or so clones, with around 82% found just once. Specimen: PBMCs or T cells enriched from blood (not recorded which). The receptors originated from a man aged 45 to 65 who had recovered from COVID-19.

This sequence joins TRBV5-1 and TRBJ2-7; 8 bases are shared with TRBD1. The CDR3 runs 14 residues. V shed 3 bases and J 4 bases; nucleotides not matched to a gene: 6. CDR1 is SGHRS and CDR2 is YFSETQ in the germline V gene. This CDR3 reads CASSWTGNGYEQYF. DNA of the CDR3: TGCGCCAGCAGCTGGACAGGGAACGGATACGAGCAGTACTTC.

The V and J genes are TRBV3-1 (or the pseudogene TRBV3-2) and TRBJ1-4, with D perhaps TRBD1 (6 bases). The ends were cut back, 4 bases at V and 2 bases at J, with 14 bases in the middle. Looked up from germline, CDR1 is LGHDT and CDR2 is YNNKEL (reference sequence). The CDR3 is 16 residues long. The CDR3 reads CASSPRGGATNEKLFF. The CDR3 nucleotides are TGTGCCAGCAGCCCCCGGGGGGGGGCCACTAATGAAAAACTGTTTTTT.

This clone was counted a single time. The rearrangement links TRBV27 to TRBJ2-1; D possibly corresponds to TRBD1 (6 bases). Trimming shortened V by 5 bases and J by 0 bases, and 11 bases separated the two germline ends. This CDR3 spans 15 amino acids. Germline V gene data show CDR1 as MNHEY and CDR2 as SMNVEV (reference sequence). The DNA for the CDR3 is TGTGCCAGCAGTCGCGGACAGAGCTCCTACAATGAGCAGTTCTTC. Encoded protein: CASSRGQSSYNEQFF.

This chain connects TRBV10-3 to TRBJ1-1; 8 bases agree with TRBD1. The CDR3 contains 13 residues. The germline V gene encodes CDR1 ENHRY and CDR2 SYGVKD. Trimming removed 10 bases from V and 7 bases from J; junction bases left unmatched: 11. The CDR3 sequence: CATRQGSTVEAFF. The CDR3 DNA reads as TGTGCCACCAGACAGGGGTCAACGGTTGAAGCTTTCTTT.

The CDR3 DNA sequence: TGCAGCGTTGTGAGGGGGAGCTCCTACAATGAGCAGTTCTTC. Protein product: CSVVRGSSYNEQFF. The chain joins TRBV29-1 to TRBJ2-1, with D possibly being TRBD1 (6 bases). The CDR3 extends over 14 amino acids. CDR1 is SQVTM and CDR2 is ANQGSEA in the germline V gene. Trimming removed 4 bases from V and 0 bases from J, with 10 bases in between.

The chain uses TRBV11-1 and TRBJ2-7; 12 nucleotides align to TRBD2. Trimming at V came to 3 bases and at J to 5 bases, leaving 5 bases not matched to a gene. The CDR3 consists of 15 residues. The germline CDR1 and CDR2 sequences are SGHAT and FQDESV (reference sequence). CDR3 amino acids: CASSFWTSGNHEQYF. The CDR3 DNA reads as TGTGCCAGCAGCTTCTGGACTAGCGGGAATCACGAGCAGTACTTC.

CDR3: CAIGGQTSYNEQFF. Here the CDR3 DNA reads TGTGCCATCGGAGGACAGACCTCCTACAATGAGCAGTTCTTC. V is TRBV10-3 and J is TRBJ2-1; a weak D match, TRBD1 (6 bases). Germline CDR1 is ENHRY and CDR2 is SYGVKD. Between the trimmed V and J ends, which lost 8 bases and 0 bases, there was a span of 11 bases. CDR3 length: 14 residues.

This chain links TRBV5-4 with TRBJ1-2, with 9 bases that match TRBD1. The CDR3 runs 17 residues. Per germline, CDR1 SGHNT and CDR2 YYREEE (reference sequence). V gave up 3 bases and J gave up 8 bases; unmatched junction bases: 17. DNA of the CDR3: TGTGCCAGCAGCTCCACCGGGACAGGGTTTATGTTGGCCGGCTACACCTTC. Translating gives CASSSTGTGFMLAGYTF.

The V call is TRBV5-1, the J call TRBJ1-2; 8 bases line up with TRBD1. Germline V CDR1 and CDR2: SGHRS, YFSETQ. The V segment lost 1 base and the J segment 5 bases; nucleotides outside the gene matches: 7. The CDR3 loop spans 15 amino acids. The DNA of the CDR3 is TGCGCCAGCAGCTTGATGGCAGGGGGCGGGTATGGCTACACCTTC. Its translation: CASSLMAGGGYGYTF.

The chain links TRBV15 to TRBJ1-1; 8 nucleotides agree with TRBD1. V dropped 2 bases and J dropped 2; count of bases not matched to a gene: 4. This CDR3 comprises 15 residues. Germline CDR1 is LNHNV and CDR2 is YYDKDF (reference sequence). The CDR3 protein is CATSRSGTGNTEAFF. Written as DNA, the CDR3 is TGTGCCACCAGCAGATCTGGGACAGGAAACACTGAAGCTTTCTTT.

The CDR3 spells CAWSEQDTEAFF. CDR3 sequence (DNA): TGTGCCTGGAGTGAACAGGACACTGAAGCTTTCTTT. The J gene is TRBJ1-1, the V gene TRBV30, with a tentative D call TRBD1 (5 bases). Trimming shortened V by 1 base and J by 3 bases, and 6 bases separated the two germline ends. The V gene's germline CDR1 is GTSNPN and CDR2 SVGIG (reference sequence). The CDR3 loop spans 12 amino acids.

The chain couples TRBV27 to TRBJ2-7; 8 nucleotides match TRBD2. The CDR3 is made up of 15 amino acids. Germline-derived CDR1 and CDR2 are MNHEY and SMNVEV (reference sequence). The junction had 4 bases not matched to a gene; V was cut back by 3 bases and J by 0 bases. The CDR3 sequence is CASSFAGGFSYEQYF. DNA of the CDR3: TGTGCCAGCAGTTTTGCGGGGGGTTTCTCCTACGAGCAGTACTTC.

V usage is TRBV6-5 and J usage is TRBJ2-5; a weak D match, TRBD1 (6 bases). V lost 0 bases and J lost 5, with 13 bases in between. From germline, CDR1 is MNHEY and CDR2 SVGAGI. This CDR3 comprises 15 residues. The CDR3 loop is CASSYSIGGTETQYF. CDR3 bases: TGTGCCAGCAGTTACTCGATAGGGGGAACGGAGACCCAGTACTTC.

The chain has TRBV7-9 and TRBJ2-1; possible D gene TRBD1, 6 bases. The CDR3 is 16 amino acids. V dropped 3 bases and J dropped 5 bases, with 17 bases sitting between them. CDR1 and CDR2 (germline): SEHNR, FQNEAQ (reference sequence). The CDR3 loop reads CASSFEGHRADNEQFF. The CDR3, as DNA: TGTGCCAGCAGCTTCGAGGGCCACAGGGCAGACAATGAGCAGTTCTTC. Combining the CDR3 with reference TRBV7-9 and TRBJ2-1 gives the whole variable domain DTGVSQNPRHKITKRGQNVTFRCDPISEHNRLYWYRQTLGQGPEFLTYFQNEAQLEKSRLLSDRFSAERPKGSFSTLEIQRTEQGDSAMYLCASSFEGHRADNEQFFGPGTRLTVL.

The rearrangement joins TRBV11-2 to TRBJ2-3; TRBD2 matches at 11 bases. This CDR3 contains 19 residues. Germline V gene data show CDR1 as SGHAT and CDR2 as FQNNGV. V gave up 2 bases and J gave up 2 bases; unmatched junction bases: 12. The CDR3 protein is CASSLRGLAERGLTDTQYF. CDR3 bases: TGTGCCAGCAGCTTAAGGGGACTAGCGGAACGGGGGCTCACAGATACGCAGTATTTT.

The genes are TRBV2 and TRBJ1-6, with 7 nucleotides matching TRBD1. V trimming: 6 bases; J trimming: 7 bases; junction bases outside the gene matches: 9. CDR1 and CDR2 (germline): SNHLY, FYNNEI. This CDR3 has 15 residues. In DNA form, the CDR3 reads TGTGCCAGCAGGGAACAAGGGGGCCGCAATTCACCCCTCCACTTT. Amino acids: CASREQGGRNSPLHF.

The V call is TRBV28, the J call TRBJ2-4, with D tentatively TRBD1 (5 bases). The CDR3 consists of 12 residues. V was shortened by 8 bases and J by 6 bases, with 11 bases between the two germline ends. CDR1 is MDHEN and CDR2 is SYDVKM in the germline V gene. This chain's CDR3 is CASGKQGNIQYF. CDR3 bases: TGTGCCAGCGGGAAGCAGGGAAACATTCAGTACTTC. The full variable domain, completed using reference TRBV28 and TRBJ2-4, is DVKVTQSSRYLVKRTGEKVFLECVQDMDHENMFWYRQDPGLGLRLIYFSYDVKMKEKGDIPEGYSVSREKKERFSLILESASTNQTSMYLCASGKQGNIQYFGAGTRLSVL.

The rearrangement joins TRBV21-1 to TRBJ1-4. TRBV21-1 counts as a pseudogene. The CDR3 covers 8 residues. CDR3 bases: TGTGCCCCGAGAGGGCTGTTTTTT. This gives the protein CAPRGLFF.